This is a list of T cell receptor beta chains from one sample in a study of shared clonotypes between healthy human individuals. The assay was immunoSEQ multiplex PCR, and TCRdb's table has in-frame clones only and misses some. The repertoire includes 500,000 to 700,000 clones, approximately 95% of them detected once, and about 0.11% sits in the top ten. Input material: naive CD8+ T cells sorted from blood. The receptors here all came from a woman aged 25-40 years in good health. Both conserved end residues are part of each CDR3. A D gene is named only where the DNA matches it firmly. Rows give clone size only sometimes, using once, few, many, or a class for an expanded clone.

-,TRBJ2-7,TRBV7-9,-,TGTGCCAGCAGCTTAGGAATGGAGGGATATGGCTCCTACGAGCAGTACTTC,CASSLGMEGYGSYEQYF
-,TRBJ2-7,TRBV7-6,TRBD2,TGTGCCAGCAGCCACGGGACTAGCGGGATGGAGTCCCCGAACGAGCAGTACTTC,CASSHGTSGMESPNEQYF
once,TRBJ2-2,TRBV19,-,TGTGCCAGTACCCCCGGACTCTTATACACCGGGGAGCTGTTTTTT,CASTPGLLYTGELFF
-,TRBJ2-1,TRBV5-1,TRBD1,TGCGCCAGCAGCTCTGGACAGGGGGCATACAATGAGCAGTTCTTC,CASSSGQGAYNEQFF
-,TRBJ2-1,TRBV29-1,-,TGCAGCGGATGGACTACAAATAATGAGCAGTTCTTC,CSGWTTNNEQFF
-,TRBJ2-7,TRBV28,TRBD2,TGTGCCAGCAGTTCGACTAGCGGGCCCTCCTACGAGCAGTACTTC,CASSSTSGPSYEQYF
-,TRBJ1-2,TRBV7-9,-,TGTGCCAGCAGCTTCCCGGGGAACTATGGCTACACCTTC,CASSFPGNYGYTF
-,TRBJ2-7,TRBV27,-,TGTGCCAGCAGTCCCTCCTCGGGGCCGAAATCCTACGAGCAGTACTTC,CASSPSSGPKSYEQYF
once,TRBJ2-7,TRBV28,-,TGTGCCAGCAGTCCCCTATGGGGGTATGTCTCCTACGAGCAGTACTTC,CASSPLWGYVSYEQYF
-,TRBJ2-7,TRBV6-4,TRBD2,TGTGCCAGCAGTGCCCAGGGACTAGCGGGAGTTAGGTACGAGCAGTACTTC,CASSAQGLAGVRYEQYF
-,TRBJ2-1,TRBV27,-,TGTGCCAGCAGTTTAAGCGGTACAAATGAGCAGTTCTTC,CASSLSGTNEQFF